Below, one T cell receptor beta chain is given with its context. This receptor's antigen is unknown. No much larger clone is present one base from it, and per-base qualities are unavailable. This sample stems from a study of blood T cell repertoires in COVID-19 (dated by TCRdb to 2018 to 2021). About the study as a whole: Samples from collaborators originated in the United States, Italy and Spain and spanned both the acute and convalescent phases of COVID-19. The prospective study material was composed of cDNA or gDNA derived from T cells, B-cell-depleted T cells, or PBMCs. Deeply sampled blood TCRbeta repertoires from subjects exposed to, actively infected with, or recovered from COVID-19 were included in the dataset. The repertoires were made available in a free public database intended to serve as a resource for research on the immune response to SARS-CoV-2. Samples were obtained from the ongoing ImmuneRACE study (first 160 participants) and from some 1,300 subjects provided by 6 global collaborators. The sample metadata nearly always contained a de-identified subject ID, COVID-19 status, age in years and sex. HLA class I and class II types, where available, came from metadata supplied by the sample provider rather than from assay-based typing.

V lost 5 bases and J lost 1 base; the stretch between them is 5 bases long. The CDR3 measures 13 amino acids from cysteine to phenylalanine. Kept here is only the CDR3 DNA, which spans 39 bases and is read in frame from base 1. The germline V gene (reference sequence) gives CDR1 as MNHEY and CDR2 as SMNVEV. TCRbeta CDR3 regions were amplified from genomic DNA by means of the immunoSEQ Assay, a bias-controlled multiplex PCR. The authors' analysis ran thus. The number of nucleated cells in each sample was estimated from the amplification of reference gene primers within the assay. To quantify the absolute abundance of each unique TCRbeta CDR3 rearrangement, sequence reads were collapsed and filtered. For each sample, productive Simpson clonality was calculated as the square root of Simpson's diversity index across productive rearrangements. The table was pulled from immuneACCESS by TCRdb, which kept in-frame rearrangements only. Such tables lose some clones; where checked, under half of the loss comes from unresolved V genes, and the rest has no known cause. V, J and clone size derive from that table, while D and trimming were established from the DNA sequence. The sample table shows fewer than 250,000 clones, and about 88% are seen once. Jointly, the top ten make up about 1.8% of the sample.

The paper as a whole reports these results and caveats: How much clinical and demographic metadata was included differed by source and by participant, and the metadata was provided uncurated.

The collaborating institutions used their own protocols to collect whole blood in K2EDTA tubes. For TCRbeta analysis, collaborator samples were shipped as frozen whole blood, as isolated PBMCs, or as DNA extracted from either sample type. This receptor was obtained from a man in his 70s with acute or convalescent COVID-19. Sequencing used peripheral blood. The rearranged segments are TRBV27 and TRBJ2-2; TRBD1 is a possible D gene, resting on 5 matching bases. The CDR3 reads CASSQGNTGELFF. The sequenced DNA: TGTGCCAGCAGTCAGGGGAACACCGGGGAGCTGTTTTTT.